Sequencing of this T cell receptor (beta chain) was carried out in a study of cytomegalovirus exposure and HLA in healthy donors. The CDR3 is made up of 14 amino acids. Germline trimming cut 3 bases from V and 7 bases from J; bases unmatched to any gene: 7. Looked up from germline, CDR1 is ENHRY and CDR2 is SYGVKD. General study findings and limits: Later analysis reportedly placed an Asian-associated ancestry cluster below the roughly 680-donor mean in N-insertions.

Concerning this clone itself: Its antigen is not known.

Researchers ran the PCR with 60 Vbeta and 13 Jbeta primers. Assay: immunoSEQ multiplex PCR; the TCRdb copy retains only in-frame clones and omits some. The listing contains under 200,000 clones. The sequenced material came from PBMCs. The chain links TRBV10-3 to TRBJ1-2; TRBD1 agrees at 8 bases. The receptor was derived from a young man in good health and CMV-seronegative. This CDR3 reads CAISEPQGAGGYTF. In nucleotides, the CDR3 is TGTGCCATCAGTGAACCCCAGGGGGCAGGTGGCTACACCTTC.